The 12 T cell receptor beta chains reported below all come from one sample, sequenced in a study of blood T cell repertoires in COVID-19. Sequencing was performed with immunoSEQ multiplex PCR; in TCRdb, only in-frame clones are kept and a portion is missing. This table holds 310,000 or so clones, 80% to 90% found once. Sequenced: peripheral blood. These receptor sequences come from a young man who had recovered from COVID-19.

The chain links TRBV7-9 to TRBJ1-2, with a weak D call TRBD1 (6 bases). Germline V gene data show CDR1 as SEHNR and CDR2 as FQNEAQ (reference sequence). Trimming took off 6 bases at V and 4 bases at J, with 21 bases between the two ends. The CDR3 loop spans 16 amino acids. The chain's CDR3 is CASRSGPAGEGYGYTF. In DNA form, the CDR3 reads TGTGCCAGCAGATCAGGCCCGGCAGGGGAGGGCTATGGCTACACCTTC. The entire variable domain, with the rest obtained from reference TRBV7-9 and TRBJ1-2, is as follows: DTGVSQNPRHKITKRGQNVTFRCDPISEHNRLYWYRQTLGQGPEFLTYFQNEAQLEKSRLLSDRFSAERPKGSFSTLEIQRTEQGDSAMYLCASRSGPAGEGYGYTFGSGTRLTVV.

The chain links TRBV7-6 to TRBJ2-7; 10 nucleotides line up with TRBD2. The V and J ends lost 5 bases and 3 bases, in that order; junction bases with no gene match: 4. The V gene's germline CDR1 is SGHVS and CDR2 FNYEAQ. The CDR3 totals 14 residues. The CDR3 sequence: CASSPSGRVYEQYF. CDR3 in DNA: TGTGCCAGCAGCCCTAGCGGGAGAGTCTACGAGCAGTACTTC.

The CDR3 DNA reads TGTGCCAGCAGTCCCCGGGACAGCTTTTTTGTGTTCCGTGACGGCTACACCTTC. Protein sequence: CASSPRDSFFVFRDGYTF. The V gene is TRBV2, the J gene TRBJ1-2; 7 nucleotides agree with TRBD1. Per the germline V gene, CDR1 is SNHLY and CDR2 is FYNNEI. There are 18 residues in the CDR3. The ends lost 5 bases at V and 8 bases at J; junction bases unmatched: 23. The full variable domain, rest sourced from reference TRBV2 and TRBJ1-2, is EPEVTQTPSHQVTQMGQEVILRCVPISNHLYFYWYRQILGQKVEFLVSFYNNEISEKSEIFDDQFSVERPDGSNFTLKIRSTKLEDSAMYFCASSPRDSFFVFRDGYTFGSGTRLTVV.

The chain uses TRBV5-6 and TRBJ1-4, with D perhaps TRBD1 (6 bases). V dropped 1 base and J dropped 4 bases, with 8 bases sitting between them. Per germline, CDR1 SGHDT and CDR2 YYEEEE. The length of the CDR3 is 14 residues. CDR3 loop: CASSLTGHNEKLFF. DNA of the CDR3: TGTGCCAGCAGCTTGACAGGGCATAATGAAAAACTGTTTTTT.

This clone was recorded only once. CDR3 residues: CASSEYRGWQPQHF. The CDR3 nucleotides read TGTGCCAGTAGTGAATACAGGGGGTGGCAGCCCCAGCATTTT. This sequence joins TRBV19 and TRBJ1-5, with TRBD1 matching 8 bases. Trimming took 5 bases from V and 7 from J; bases not matched to a gene: 7. The CDR3 contains 14 residues. CDR1 and CDR2 (germline): LNHDA, SQIVND (reference sequence).

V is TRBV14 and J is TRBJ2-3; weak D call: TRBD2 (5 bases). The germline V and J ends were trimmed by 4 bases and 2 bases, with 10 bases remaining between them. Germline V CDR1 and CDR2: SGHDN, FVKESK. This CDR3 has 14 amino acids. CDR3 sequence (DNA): TGTGCCAGCAGCCTCACAGCGGACACAGATACGCAGTATTTT. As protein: CASSLTADTDTQYF.

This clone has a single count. CDR3 protein: CASSFDRGNLRNSNQPQHF. The CDR3 DNA reads as TGTGCCAGCAGCTTCGACAGGGGCAATCTACGTAATAGCAATCAGCCCCAGCATTTT. V is TRBV7-9 and J is TRBJ1-5, with 8 positions matching TRBD1. J was trimmed by 0 bases and V by 3 bases; bases with no gene match: 13. The length of the CDR3 is 19 residues. CDR1 and CDR2 from the germline V gene are SEHNR and FQNEAQ (reference sequence).

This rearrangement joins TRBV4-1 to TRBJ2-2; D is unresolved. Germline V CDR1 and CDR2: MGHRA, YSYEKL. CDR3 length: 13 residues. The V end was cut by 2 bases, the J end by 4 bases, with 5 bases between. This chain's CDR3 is CASSQQVTGELFF. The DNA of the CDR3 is TGCGCCAGCAGCCAACAGGTCACCGGGGAGCTGTTTTTT.

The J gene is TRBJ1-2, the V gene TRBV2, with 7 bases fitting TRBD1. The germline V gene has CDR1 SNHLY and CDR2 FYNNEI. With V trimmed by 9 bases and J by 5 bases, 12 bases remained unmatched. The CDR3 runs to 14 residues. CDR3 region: CARNTGTAFYGYTF. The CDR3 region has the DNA TGTGCCAGAAATACCGGGACAGCCTTTTATGGCTACACCTTC.

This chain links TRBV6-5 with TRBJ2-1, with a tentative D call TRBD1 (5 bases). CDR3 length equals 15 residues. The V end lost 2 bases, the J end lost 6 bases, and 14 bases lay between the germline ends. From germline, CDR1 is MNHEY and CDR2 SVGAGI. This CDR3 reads CASSYGAYPVNEQFF. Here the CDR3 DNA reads TGTGCCAGCAGTTACGGGGCCTACCCGGTCAATGAGCAGTTCTTC.

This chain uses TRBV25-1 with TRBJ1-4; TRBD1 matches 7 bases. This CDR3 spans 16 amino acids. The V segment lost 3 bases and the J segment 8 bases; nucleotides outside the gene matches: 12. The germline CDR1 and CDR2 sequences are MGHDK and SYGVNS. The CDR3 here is CASSDSLTGNSEKLFF. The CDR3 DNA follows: TGTGCCAGCAGTGATTCCCTGACAGGGAATTCGGAAAAACTGTTTTTT.

The CDR3 spells CASSTRDRVPLYF. In DNA, the CDR3 is TGTGCCAGTAGTACCCGGGACAGGGTTCCCTTGTACTTC. J is TRBJ2-7 and V is TRBV19; 9 bases fit TRBD1. CDR3 length: 13 amino acids. The germline CDR1 and CDR2 sequences are LNHDA and SQIVND (reference sequence). The trim removed 4 bases at V and 12 bases at J, leaving 10 bases unmatched.